This T cell receptor (beta chain) was sequenced in a study of cytomegalovirus exposure and HLA in healthy donors. Comment on this clone: No antigen is known for it.

Primers: 60 Vbeta forward and 13 Jbeta reverse. Repertoires were generated with immunoSEQ multiplex PCR, while TCRdb's copy carries only in-frame clones and drops some. The repertoire holds about 240,000 clones, with about 81% as singletons. The CDR3 spans 14 residues. The V gene's germline CDR1 is SGHRS and CDR2 YFSETQ. Trimming shortened V by 4 bases and J by 1 base, and 10 bases separated the two germline ends. Findings of the study overall: Despite most TCR sequences being rare, some public TCRs occurred in many donors.

This chain links TRBV5-1 with TRBJ2-3, with a tentative D call TRBD2 (5 bases). Sample: PBMCs. This TCR was recovered from an older woman in good health and CMV-seropositive. The CDR3 reads CASSGQRGTDTQYF. The DNA of the CDR3 is TGCGCCAGCAGCGGGCAGAGGGGCACAGATACGCAGTATTTT.